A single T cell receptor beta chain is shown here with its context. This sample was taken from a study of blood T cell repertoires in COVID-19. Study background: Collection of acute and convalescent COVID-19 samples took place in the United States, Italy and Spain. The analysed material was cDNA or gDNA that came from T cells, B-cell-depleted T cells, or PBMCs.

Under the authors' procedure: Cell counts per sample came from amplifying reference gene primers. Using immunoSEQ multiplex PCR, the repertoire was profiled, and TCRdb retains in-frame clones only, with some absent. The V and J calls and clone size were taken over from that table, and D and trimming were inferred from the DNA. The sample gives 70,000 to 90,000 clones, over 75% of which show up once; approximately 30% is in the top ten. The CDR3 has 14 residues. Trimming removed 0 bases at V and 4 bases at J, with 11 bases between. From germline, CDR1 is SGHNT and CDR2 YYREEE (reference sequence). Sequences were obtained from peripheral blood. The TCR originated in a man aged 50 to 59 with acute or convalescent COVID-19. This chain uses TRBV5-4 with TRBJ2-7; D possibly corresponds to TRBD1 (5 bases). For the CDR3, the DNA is TGTGCCAGCAGCTTGGATACAGGAGCGTACGAGCAGTACTTC. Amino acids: CASSLDTGAYEQYF.